This TCR beta chain originates from a study of shared clonotypes between healthy human individuals. Trimming cost V 4 bases and J 0 bases, with 18 bases left between them. Germline V gene sequence: CDR1 MDHEN, CDR2 SYDVKM. CDR3 size: 18 residues. Assay execution proceeded at the deep level. Assay used: immunoSEQ multiplex PCR; TCRdb lists only in-frame clones, some missing. The sample comprises roughly 650,000 clones, 97% of which are singletons, and around 0.057% rests with the top ten. The chain has TRBV28 and TRBJ1-4; D is perhaps TRBD1 (6 bases). The clonotype originates from a woman aged 25 to 39 in good health. The sample consisted of naive CD4+ T cells sorted from blood. As for subset: CD45RA+ positively selected. The CDR3 nucleotides read TGTGCCAGCAGTTCCGCACCGGGACAAACTGCAACTAATGAAAAACTGTTTTTT. It is translated as CASSSAPGQTATNEKLFF.